A selection of T cell receptor beta chains follows, all from one sample in a study of blood T cell repertoires in COVID-19. Method: immunoSEQ multiplex PCR; TCRdb's copy keeps in-frame clones and lacks some. In the table there are some 78,000 clones, roughly 88% of which are singletons. The material sequenced was peripheral blood. The origin of the receptors is a woman between 50 and 59 years old in a cohort sampled during active COVID-19. Both conserved end residues are trimmed from each CDR3.

ASSAGLAGAASSYEQY,TRBV2,16,TRBJ2-7
ASSLQGSYEQY,TRBV5-5,11,TRBJ2-7
ASSPGLASTDTQY,TRBV28,13,TRBJ2-3
ATSAKGGAFSYNEQF,TRBV24-1,15,TRBJ2-1
ASSPRTSGRWDTGELF,TRBV18,16,TRBJ2-2
ASNTGDSKNIQY,TRBV28,12,TRBJ2-4
ASSSPGQGETQY,TRBV19,12,TRBJ2-5
ASSSIGRGLAKNIQY,TRBV28,15,TRBJ2-4
ASSYSTDTQY,TRBV10-1,10,TRBJ2-3
ATSREFGTGGSPLH,TRBV15,14,TRBJ1-6
ASSEGRYEQY,TRBV25-1,10,TRBJ2-7
ASSSAPGTTNAYNEQF,TRBV27,16,TRBJ2-1
SVTGLLNTGELF,TRBV29-1,12,TRBJ2-2
ASSPKGLAGVEQF,TRBV2,13,TRBJ2-1
ASSLGTGDNSPLH,TRBV7-9,13,TRBJ1-6
ASSVAGPSYEQY,TRBV9,12,TRBJ2-7
ATSREDRARETQY,TRBV15,13,TRBJ2-5
ASSSLPGTEAF,TRBV5-4,11,TRBJ1-1
ASSPPGQMNTEAF,TRBV25-1,13,TRBJ1-1
AQEGYSNQPQH,TRBV28,11,TRBJ1-5
ASRGGTGANVLT,TRBV6-5,12,TRBJ2-6
ASSPDHEAMQY,TRBV19,11,TRBJ2-7
ASSPSGSGNSNQPQH,TRBV18,15,TRBJ1-5
ASSYHSAGVGTGELF,TRBV5-1,15,TRBJ2-2
ASTRLADAGELF,TRBV5-5,12,TRBJ2-2
ASSPPPGVNTEAF,TRBV4-2,13,TRBJ1-1
ASSFNRGGTDTQY,TRBV11-2,13,TRBJ2-3